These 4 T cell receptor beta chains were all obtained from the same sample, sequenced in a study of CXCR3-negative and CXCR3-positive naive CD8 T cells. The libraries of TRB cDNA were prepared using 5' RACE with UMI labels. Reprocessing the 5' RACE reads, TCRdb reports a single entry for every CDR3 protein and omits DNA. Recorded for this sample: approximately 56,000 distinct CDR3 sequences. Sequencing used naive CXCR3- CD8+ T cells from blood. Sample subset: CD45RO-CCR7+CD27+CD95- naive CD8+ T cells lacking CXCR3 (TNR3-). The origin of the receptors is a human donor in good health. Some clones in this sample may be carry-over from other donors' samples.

The CDR3 here is CASFGSGANVLTF. This chain connects TRBV2 to TRBJ2-6. This CDR3 has 13 residues. Germline lookup yields CDR1 SNHLY and CDR2 FYNNEI. Combining the CDR3 with reference TRBV2 and TRBJ2-6 gives the whole variable domain EPEVTQTPSHQVTQMGQEVILRCVPISNHLYFYWYRQILGQKVEFLVSFYNNEISEKSEIFDDQFSVERPDGSNFTLKIRSTKLEDSAMYFCASFGSGANVLTFGAGSRLTVL.

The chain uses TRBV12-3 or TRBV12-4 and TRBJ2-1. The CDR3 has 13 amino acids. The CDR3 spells CASSLDQYYEQFF.

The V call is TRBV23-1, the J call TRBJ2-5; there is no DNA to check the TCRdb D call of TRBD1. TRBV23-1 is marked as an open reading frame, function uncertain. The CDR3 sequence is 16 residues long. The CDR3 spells CASSRLGGTVQETQYF.

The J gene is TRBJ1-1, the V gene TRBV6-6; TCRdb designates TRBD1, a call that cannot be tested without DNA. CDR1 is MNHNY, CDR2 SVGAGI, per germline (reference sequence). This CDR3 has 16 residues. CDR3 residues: CASSSGTGAPNTEAFF.